This T cell receptor beta chain was sequenced during a study of OX40 agonist ivuxolimab in advanced cancers. Study overall: The study reported partial responses in three patients: one hepatocellular carcinoma, two cutaneous melanoma.

Profiled with immunoSEQ multiplex PCR; TCRdb holds only in-frame clones, not every one. The sample gives 100,000 to 150,000 clones, 90% of which show up once; roughly 0.99% is in the top ten. With regard to this clone: As yet, its antigen is unknown.

Germline V CDR1 and CDR2: SGHTA, FQGNSA. Trimming at V came to 6 bases and at J to 3 bases, leaving 4 bases not matched to a gene. CDR3 size: 15 residues. Findings and limits, study-wide: On average, a greater number of expanded clones characterised CD8+ T cells relative to CD4+.

This chain uses TRBV7-2 with TRBJ2-2, with 10 bases that match TRBD2. The sample was CD4+ or CD8+ T cells sorted from blood, taken in a trial of the OX40 agonist ivuxolimab. This receptor was taken from an adult with an advanced solid tumor such as melanoma, head and neck, liver or kidney cancer. CDR3 amino acids: CASSRTSGYTGELFF. As DNA, the CDR3 is TGTGCCAGCAGTCGGACTAGCGGCTACACCGGGGAGCTGTTTTTT.